These 17 T cell receptor beta chains were sequenced from one sample in a study of cytomegalovirus exposure and HLA in healthy donors. The PCR ran on 60 Vbeta and 13 Jbeta primers. TCRdb's table, derived via immunoSEQ multiplex PCR, lists solely in-frame clones and lacks some. The sample includes about 180,000 clones, roughly 79% of them seen just once. The specimen was PBMCs. Receptors originate from a man between 35 and 55 years old in good health and CMV-seropositive.

This clone was seen more than once but under ten times. The chain couples TRBV2 to TRBJ1-3; D call uncertain. Trimming took 1 base from V and 3 from J, leaving 16 bases between them. The CDR3 runs 17 residues. Germline V gene lookup returns CDR1 SNHLY and CDR2 FYNNEI. The CDR3 bases are TGTGCCAGCAGTGAAGGGTTTGGAGGGAGTATTGGAAACACCATATATTTT. This encodes CASSEGFGGSIGNTIYF.

The rearrangement joins TRBV28 to TRBJ1-1; tentatively, D is TRBD1 (6 bases). V lost 7 bases, J lost 8 bases, and 11 bases lay in between. Germline V gene data show CDR1 as MDHEN and CDR2 as SYDVKM. This CDR3 spans 11 amino acids. CDR3 nucleotides: TGTGCCAGCACCCTAGACAGGGAAGCTTTCTTT. Residues: CASTLDREAFF. Full variable domain (outside the CDR3, taken from reference TRBV28 and TRBJ1-1): DVKVTQSSRYLVKRTGEKVFLECVQDMDHENMFWYRQDPGLGLRLIYFSYDVKMKEKGDIPEGYSVSREKKERFSLILESASTNQTSMYLCASTLDREAFFGQGTRLTVV.

DNA for the CDR3: TGTGCCAGCAGCGGACAGGGGAATGAGCAGTTCTTC. Translation gives CASSGQGNEQFF. The J gene is TRBJ2-1, the V gene TRBV11-2, with 9 bases that match TRBD1. The germline V gene has CDR1 SGHAT and CDR2 FQNNGV. This CDR3 has 12 residues. Trimming took 5 bases from V and 7 from J; bases not matched to a gene: 0.

The genes are TRBV7-9 and TRBJ2-5, with D maybe TRBD2 (6 bases). Gene TRBJ2-7 matches the end of the DNA better, so the J call may be wrong. The V gene's germline CDR1 is SEHNR and CDR2 FQNEAQ (reference sequence). This CDR3 region has 16 residues. The CDR3 reads CASSLARGDSSYEQYF. DNA for the CDR3: TGTGCCAGCAGCTTAGCGCGGGGAGACAGCTCCTACGAGCAGTACTTC.

This sequence joins TRBV27 and TRBJ2-3, with D maybe TRBD2 (5 bases). CDR3 length: 17 amino acids. CDR1 is MNHEY, CDR2 SMNVEV, per germline (reference sequence). The ends were cut back, 2 bases at V and 1 base at J, with 16 bases in the middle. The CDR3 is CASSLGPLRVRTDTQYF. The CDR3 DNA reads as TGTGCCAGCAGTTTAGGTCCCCTGCGGGTGCGCACAGATACGCAGTATTTT.

The chain has TRBV7-2 and TRBJ2-2; tentative D call: TRBD2 (6 bases). The ends were cut back, 2 bases at V and 0 bases at J, with 10 bases in the middle. The germline V gene has CDR1 SGHTA and CDR2 FQGNSA. The CDR3 loop spans 16 amino acids. The CDR3 here is CASSLQAGTNTGELFF. CDR3 DNA sequence: TGTGCCAGCAGCTTACAGGCGGGAACGAACACCGGGGAGCTGTTTTTT.

Comment on this clone: The junction differs from germline at one of its ends, possibly a read error. V usage is TRBV7-7 and J usage is TRBJ2-5, with TRBD1 matching over 8 bases. This CDR3 comprises 17 residues. The germline V gene encodes CDR1 SSHAT and CDR2 FNYEAQ (reference sequence). The CDR3 loop reads CASSLALTGVGHETQYF. The CDR3 DNA reads as TGTGCTAGCAGCTTAGCCTTGACAGGGGTGGGCCACGAGACCCAGTACTTC.

The chain links TRBV6-5 to TRBJ1-5, with D possibly being TRBD1 (6 bases). V was shortened by 5 bases and J by 7 bases, with 12 bases between the two germline ends. Germline V gives CDR1 MNHEY, CDR2 SVGAGI. The CDR3 spans 13 residues. The CDR3 protein is CASSNRVSQPQHF. The CDR3 DNA is TGTGCCAGCAGTAACAGGGTCAGCCAGCCCCAGCATTTT.

This chain connects TRBV9 to TRBJ2-1, with 11 nucleotides matching TRBD2. Unmatched junction bases numbered 3, after V lost 0 bases and J lost 4 bases. Germline loops: CDR1 SGDLS, CDR2 YYNGEE. This CDR3 contains 16 residues. The CDR3 DNA is TGTGCCAGCAGCGTAGGGGGACTAGCGGCGTACAATGAGCAGTTCTTC. Translating it yields CASSVGGLAAYNEQFF.

The chain couples TRBV25-1 to TRBJ2-7, with D possibly TRBD2 on 6 matching bases. This CDR3 is 15 amino acids long. V dropped 5 bases and J dropped 0 bases, with 14 bases sitting between them. In germline, CDR1 is MGHDK, CDR2 SYGVNS. CDR3: CASSQRGLPSYEQYF. In DNA, the CDR3 is TGTGCCAGCAGTCAACGGGGACTCCCCTCCTACGAGCAGTACTTC.

The V and J genes are TRBV28 and TRBJ1-1; D may be TRBD1 (5 bases). The germline gives CDR1 MDHEN, CDR2 SYDVKM. The length of the CDR3 is 12 residues. V shed 5 bases and J shed 10 bases, with 14 bases lying between them. In DNA, the CDR3 is TGTGCCAGCAGTCCCGTGCGGACAAGAGCTTTCTTT. The encoded protein is CASSPVRTRAFF. The entire variable domain, with the rest obtained from reference TRBV28 and TRBJ1-1, is as follows: DVKVTQSSRYLVKRTGEKVFLECVQDMDHENMFWYRQDPGLGLRLIYFSYDVKMKEKGDIPEGYSVSREKKERFSLILESASTNQTSMYLCASSPVRTRAFFGQGTRLTVV.

Here the CDR3 reads CASTPSGLTNEKLFF. CDR3 DNA sequence: TGTGCCAGCACCCCCAGCGGATTAACTAATGAAAAACTGTTTTTT. This chain joins TRBV7-2 and TRBJ1-4, with D hard to call. V was shortened by 7 bases and J by 1 base, with 13 bases between the two germline ends. This CDR3 has 15 residues. Per the germline V gene, CDR1 is SGHTA and CDR2 is FQGNSA.

The CDR3, as DNA: TGTGCCAGCAGCCACTGGGACAGGATCCTATATGGCTACACCTTC. Translation: CASSHWDRILYGYTF. The chain joins TRBV5-4 to TRBJ1-2, with 8 bases identical to TRBD1. The V gene end was trimmed by 4 bases and the J gene end by 5 bases; junction bases not matched to a gene: 10. Germline assignment: CDR1 SGHNT and CDR2 YYREEE (reference sequence). The CDR3 loop spans 15 amino acids.

This clone was detected once. This sequence joins TRBV2 and TRBJ2-7; D is perhaps TRBD2 (5 bases). Trimming pared 6 bases from V and 2 bases from J, leaving 11 bases between. CDR1 and CDR2 from the germline V gene are SNHLY and FYNNEI. This CDR3 has 13 residues. CDR3 in amino acids: CASSSDSTYEQYF. The DNA of the CDR3 is TGTGCCAGCAGCTCGGACTCAACCTACGAGCAGTACTTC.

The V and J genes are TRBV25-1 and TRBJ2-5; 12 bases agree with TRBD1. In germline, CDR1 is MGHDK, CDR2 SYGVNS. The CDR3 loop spans 17 amino acids. J lost 5 bases, V lost 4 bases, and 11 bases had no gene match. The CDR3 DNA reads TGTGCCAGCAGTGCCCCCCTGGGGGACAGGGGGCCGGAGACCCAGTACTTC. This translates into CASSAPLGDRGPETQYF.

This clone turned up a few times. V usage is TRBV11-3 and J usage is TRBJ1-1; 7 bases are shared with TRBD1. This CDR3 has 13 amino acids. V lost 4 bases, J lost 6 bases, and 5 bases stayed unmatched. Germline CDR1 and CDR2: SGHNT and YENEEA. CDR3 protein: CASSSDQGAEAFF. The CDR3 nucleotides are TGTGCCAGCAGCTCCGACCAGGGGGCTGAAGCTTTCTTT.

The chain carries TRBV5-1 and TRBJ2-3, with 9 positions matching TRBD2. Trimming cost V 0 bases and J 4 bases; bases outside gene matches: 6. Germline lookup yields CDR1 SGHRS and CDR2 YFSETQ. This CDR3 is 16 amino acids long. CDR3 sequence: CASSLGAGGPADTQYF. In nucleotides, the CDR3 is TGCGCCAGCAGCTTGGGGGCGGGAGGGCCGGCAGATACGCAGTATTTT.